This TCR beta chain is from a study of long-term antiretroviral therapy in people with HIV. Investigators performed immunoSEQ version v3.0 at survey level. Here immunoSEQ multiplex PCR was the method, and the copy in TCRdb shows in-frame clones only, minus some. The sample gives roughly 18,000 clones, 75% to 95% of which show up once; 8.5% to 10% is in the top ten. On this clone itself: What it recognizes is unknown.

Trimming cost V 1 base and J 6 bases, with 12 bases left between them. Germline-derived CDR1 and CDR2 are GTSNPN and SVGIG (reference sequence). This CDR3 has 13 residues. Notes on the study in general: Data on ART adherence, viral resistance or therapy changes were unavailable.

V is TRBV30 and J is TRBJ1-2; D is perhaps TRBD1 (5 bases). Sample: unsorted PBMCs, taken 3 years after starting antiretroviral therapy. The clonotype originates from a man in his forties or fifties with HIV. The CDR3 spells CAWSDGALDGYTF. CDR3 in DNA: TGTGCCTGGAGTGACGGGGCCCTCGATGGCTACACCTTC.